The rows below give T cell receptor beta chains drawn from one sample of a study of cytomegalovirus exposure and HLA in healthy donors. Libraries were prepared by immunoSEQ multiplex PCR; TCRdb keeps only in-frame clonotypes and omits some of them. The sample yields some 190,000 clones, 76% seen once. Sequenced: PBMCs. These receptors came from a man between 18 and 29 years old in good health and CMV-seronegative. Each CDR3 is given with its conserved first and last residue. D genes are given only for firm matches. Not all rows give a size; the values are once, few, many and, for expanded clones, a class.

>TRBJ1-2|TRBD1|-|TRBV10-3
CANGDSKRGNYGYTF
TGTGCCAACGGGGACAGCAAAAGGGGGAACTATGGCTACACCTTC
>TRBJ2-2|-|-|TRBV7-2
CASSLGAGAGELFF
TGTGCCAGCAGCTTAGGGGCAGGGGCCGGGGAGCTGTTTTTT
>TRBJ1-4|-|once|TRBV6-1
CASSEQGGNEKLFF
TGTGCCAGCAGTGAGCAGGGAGGGAATGAAAAACTGTTTTTT
>TRBJ1-1|-|-|TRBV5-1
CASSLSGGGVVTEAFF
TGCGCCAGCAGCTTGTCGGGGGGCGGGGTGGTCACTGAAGCTTTCTTT
>TRBJ2-3|-|once|TRBV29-1
CSALKPAGGSTDTQYF
TGCAGCGCCCTAAAACCCGCAGGAGGAAGCACAGATACGCAGTATTTT
>TRBJ2-3|-|-|TRBV28
CASSFEDTQYF
TGTGCCAGCAGTTTTGAGGATACGCAGTATTTT
>TRBJ1-2|-|once|TRBV4-1
CASSQDLNGGYTF
TGCGCCAGCAGCCAAGATCTTAACGGGGGCTACACCTTC
>TRBJ2-2|TRBD1|-|TRBV28
CASARGTGATGELFF
TGTGCCAGCGCCCGGGGGACAGGGGCCACCGGGGAGCTGTTTTTT
>TRBJ2-5|TRBD2|-|TRBV7-2
CASSLRTENTGTSQETQYF
TGTGCCAGCAGCTTACGAACCGAGAACACCGGGACTAGCCAAGAGACCCAGTACTTC
>TRBJ1-5|TRBD1|-|TRBV19
CASRQGQGPQHF
TGTGCCAGTAGACAGGGACAGGGGCCCCAGCATTTT
>TRBJ2-3|TRBD2|-|TRBV14
CASSQERPGRAYYPDTQYF
TGTGCCAGCAGCCAAGAACGACCCGGGAGGGCCTATTACCCAGATACGCAGTATTTT
>TRBJ2-7|TRBD1|-|TRBV2
CASDRGLYEQYF
TGTGCCAGCGACAGGGGGCTCTACGAGCAGTACTTC
>TRBJ2-5|-|-|TRBV5-1
CASSLEGAQYF
TGCGCCAGCAGCTTGGAGGGGGCCCAGTACTTC
>TRBJ1-1|-|-|TRBV18
CASSPPAGMGAEAFF
TGTGCCAGCTCACCACCGGCAGGGATGGGCGCTGAAGCTTTCTTT
>TRBJ2-1|-|-|TRBV7-7
CASSLSPNNEQFF
TGTGCTAGCAGCTTATCACCTAACAATGAGCAGTTCTTC
>TRBJ1-2|TRBD1|-|TRBV19
CASSSQGHFNYGYTF
TGTGCCAGTAGCTCACAGGGGCACTTCAACTATGGCTACACCTTC
>TRBJ2-5|-|-|TRBV9
CASSRGQETQYF
TGTGCCAGCAGTAGGGGCCAAGAGACCCAGTACTTC
>TRBJ1-1|TRBD1|few|TRBV30
CAWETGVAFF
TGTGCCTGGGAGACAGGGGTTGCTTTCTTT
>TRBJ2-3|TRBD2|-|TRBV5-4
CASSFGSGGFTDTQYF
TGTGCCAGCAGCTTCGGAAGCGGGGGGTTCACAGATACGCAGTATTTT
>TRBJ2-7|-|-|TRBV27
CASSLGGLNEQYF
TGTGCCAGCAGTTTGGGGGGTCTCAACGAGCAGTACTTC
>TRBJ2-6|-|-|TRBV4-2
CASSQSTGSGANVLTF
TGTGCCAGCAGCCAAAGTACAGGGTCCGGGGCCAACGTCCTGACTTTC
>TRBJ1-5|TRBD1|-|TRBV28
CASSPPTGVGRQPQHF
TGTGCCAGCAGCCCCCCGACAGGGGTCGGCCGCCAGCCCCAGCATTTT
>TRBJ2-6|-|-|TRBV30
CAWSVGAGANVLTF
TGTGCCTGGAGTGTAGGGGCTGGGGCCAACGTCCTGACTTTC
>TRBJ1-6|-|few|TRBV7-2
CASSTDSKGSPLHF
TGTGCCAGCAGCACCGACAGTAAGGGTTCACCCCTCCACTTT
>TRBJ2-1|-|-|TRBV5-1
CASSARVNSYNEQFF
TGCGCCAGCAGTGCCCGGGTAAACTCCTACAATGAGCAGTTCTTC
>TRBJ1-3|TRBD1|-|TRBV27
CASSPWTGSSGNTIYF
TGTGCCAGCAGTCCGTGGACAGGGAGCTCTGGAAACACCATATATTTT
>TRBJ2-3|TRBD2|-|TRBV5-1
CASSLALAGSTDTQYF
TGCGCCAGCAGCTTGGCCCTAGCGGGGAGCACAGATACGCAGTATTTT
>TRBJ1-2|-|few|TRBV5-6
CASSFRGQPPGYTF
TGTGCCAGCAGCTTTCGAGGACAGCCCCCCGGCTACACCTTC
>TRBJ1-5|TRBD1|-|TRBV28
CASGTAVGLRGNQPQHF
TGTGCCAGTGGGACAGCCGTTGGCCTTAGGGGCAATCAGCCCCAGCATTTT
>TRBJ1-2|TRBD1|-|TRBV18
CASSPYRGDYGYTF
TGTGCCAGCTCACCGTACAGGGGGGACTATGGCTACACCTTC
>TRBJ2-5|-|-|TRBV5-1
CASSLGTERWETQYF
TGCGCCAGCAGCTTGGGGACAGAGAGATGGGAGACCCAGTACTTC
>TRBJ2-7|-|-|TRBV6-1
CASSEYGDEQYF
TGTGCCAGCAGTGAATACGGGGACGAGCAGTACTTC
>TRBJ2-5|-|few|TRBV4-1
CASSQDGGKETQYF
TGCGCCAGCAGCCAAGATGGAGGGAAAGAGACCCAGTACTTC
>TRBJ2-2|TRBD2|-|TRBV5-5
CASSPRLAARGTGELFF
TGTGCCAGCAGCCCAAGACTAGCGGCTCGGGGGACCGGGGAGCTGTTTTTT
>TRBJ2-3|-|-|TRBV10-3
CASSISADTQYF
TGTGCCTCATCGATTAGCGCAGATACGCAGTATTTT
>TRBJ2-7|TRBD1|-|TRBV6-5
CASRGTGGSYEQYF
TGTGCCAGCAGGGGGACAGGTGGGTCGTACGAGCAGTACTTC
>TRBJ1-1|TRBD1|-|TRBV19
CASIRPGGWNTEAFF
TGTGCCAGTATTAGGCCAGGGGGCTGGAACACTGAAGCTTTCTTT
>TRBJ2-2|-|-|TRBV7-3
CASSRGGELFF
TGTGCCAGCAGCCGAGGCGGGGAGCTGTTTTTT
>TRBJ1-6|-|few|TRBV6-1
CASNEGSSYNSPLHF
TGTGCCAGCAATGAAGGGAGCTCCTATAATTCACCCCTCCACTTT
>TRBJ2-7|-|-|TRBV11-2
CASSVFGVSYEQYF
TGTGCCAGCAGCGTATTCGGAGTTTCCTACGAGCAGTACTTC
>TRBJ2-7|TRBD1|once|TRBV27
CASSSIGQGAGEQYF
TGTGCCAGCAGTTCAATCGGACAGGGGGCGGGCGAGCAGTACTTC
>TRBJ2-7|-|-|TRBV7-6
CASSLAPPGGQTYEQYF
TGTGCCAGCAGCTTAGCGCCCCCGGGGGGCCAGACCTACGAGCAGTACTTC
>TRBJ2-3|TRBD1|-|TRBV5-1
CASSSDRLTDTQYF
TGCGCCAGCAGTTCGGACAGGCTCACAGATACGCAGTATTTT
>TRBJ1-2|TRBD1|-|TRBV19
CASSTGQGRGYTF
TGTGCCAGTAGTACGGGACAGGGACGTGGCTACACCTTC
>TRBJ1-2|-|-|TRBV7-9
CASSLQGNYGYTF
TGTGCCAGCAGCTTACAGGGCAACTATGGCTACACCTTC
>TRBJ1-4|TRBD1|-|TRBV28
CASRYRDRDEKLFF
TGTGCCAGCAGATACCGGGACAGGGACGAAAAACTGTTTTTT
>TRBJ2-7|-|-|TRBV15
CATSRGAAGVGEQYF
TGTGCCACCAGCAGAGGGGCGGCAGGGGTGGGGGAGCAGTACTTC
>TRBJ1-4|-|-|TRBV6-1
CASSALELTNEKLFF
TGTGCCAGCAGTGCCTTGGAGTTAACTAATGAAAAACTGTTTTTT
>TRBJ2-3|-|-|TRBV5-1
CASSSPGTDYTDTQYF
TGCGCCAGCAGCAGCCCCGGGACTGACTACACAGATACGCAGTATTTT
>TRBJ1-2|TRBD1|-|TRBV7-6
CASSPHPGTEDYGYTF
TGTGCCAGCAGCCCCCACCCCGGGACAGAGGACTATGGCTACACCTTC
>TRBJ2-5|TRBD1|-|TRBV5-1
CASSPGQAETQYF
TGCGCCAGCAGCCCGGGACAGGCGGAGACCCAGTACTTC
>TRBJ1-1|TRBD1|-|TRBV6-5
CASSTLQGEAFF
TGTGCCAGCAGTACCCTACAGGGGGAAGCTTTCTTT
>TRBJ2-7|-|-|TRBV7-9
CSSSDRRYEQYF
TGTTCCAGCAGCGACAGGAGATACGAGCAGTACTTC
>TRBJ1-2|-|few|TRBV6-1
CASIAQGYGYTF
TGTGCCAGCATTGCTCAGGGCTACGGCTACACCTTC
>TRBJ1-6|TRBD1|once|TRBV5-6
CASSRRQGAGNSPLHF
TGTGCCAGCAGCCGACGACAGGGGGCAGGGAATTCACCCCTCCACTTT